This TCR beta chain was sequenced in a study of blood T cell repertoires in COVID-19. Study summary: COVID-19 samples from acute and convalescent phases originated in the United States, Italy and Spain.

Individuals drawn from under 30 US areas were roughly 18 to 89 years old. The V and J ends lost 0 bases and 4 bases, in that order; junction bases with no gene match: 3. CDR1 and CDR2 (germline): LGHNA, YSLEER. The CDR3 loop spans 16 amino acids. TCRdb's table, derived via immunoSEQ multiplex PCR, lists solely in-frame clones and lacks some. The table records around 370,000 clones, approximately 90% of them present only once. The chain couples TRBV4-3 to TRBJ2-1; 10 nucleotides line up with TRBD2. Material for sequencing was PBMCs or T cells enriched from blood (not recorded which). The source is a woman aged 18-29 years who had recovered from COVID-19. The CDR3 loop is CASSQDTSGAYNEQFF. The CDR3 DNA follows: TGCGCCAGCAGCCAAGATACTAGCGGGGCATACAATGAGCAGTTCTTC.